This is a list of T cell receptor beta chains from one sample in a study of cytomegalovirus exposure and HLA in healthy donors. Repertoires were generated with immunoSEQ multiplex PCR, while TCRdb's copy carries only in-frame clones and drops some. The sample has fewer than 130,000 clones, just over 75% seen once. Sequencing was carried out using PBMCs. The receptors stem from a young man in good health and CMV-seropositive. Both conserved end residues are part of each CDR3. Fields, in order: CDR3 DNA, CDR3 protein, J gene, V gene, clone size, D gene. A D gene is named only where the DNA matches it firmly. Clone size appears in some rows only: once, few, many, or a class for an expanded clone.

TGTGCCAGCACCAACGTCCGGGACATCAACTATGGCTACACCTTC CASTNVRDINYGYTF TRBJ1-2 TRBV6-1 few NA
TGTGCCTGGAGCACCGGGACTAGCGGTACAGATACGCAGTATTTT CAWSTGTSGTDTQYF TRBJ2-3 TRBV30 NA TRBD2
TGTGCCAGCTCACCCGGGACAGCAATCTCCTACGAGCAGTACTTC CASSPGTAISYEQYF TRBJ2-7 TRBV18 NA TRBD1
TGCGCCAGCAGAACAACCGGGACAGGGGGCGTGGAGACCCAGTACTTC CASRTTGTGGVETQYF TRBJ2-5 TRBV5-1 NA TRBD1
TGTGCCAGCAGCCACTGCGGTGATAACACTGAAGCTTTCTTT CASSHCGDNTEAFF TRBJ1-1 TRBV21-1 NA NA
TGTGCCAGCAGTTTATCCGTGGGGGAGGTCACAGATACGCAGTATTTT CASSLSVGEVTDTQYF TRBJ2-3 TRBV27 NA NA
TGCAGCGTTGAGGGGGACAGGGGGCACACCGGGGAGCTGTTTTTT CSVEGDRGHTGELFF TRBJ2-2 TRBV29-1 NA TRBD1
TGTGCCAGCAGCTTTACGAGATTGAACACTGAAGCTTTCTTT CASSFTRLNTEAFF TRBJ1-1 TRBV6-1 NA NA
TGTGCCTGGAGTGTACACAGTTACGAGCAGTACTTC CAWSVHSYEQYF TRBJ2-7 TRBV30 NA NA
TGTGCCAGCACCCCGGCAGGGGTTAAGCTACGACTGTTTTTT CASTPAGVKLRLFF TRBJ1-4 TRBV28 few NA
TGTGCCAGCGGCTCGGGATGGGGCTACACCTTC CASGSGWGYTF TRBJ1-2 TRBV6-5 NA NA
TGTGCCAGCAGCTCACAGGGGGTCATACAGCCCCAGCATTTT CASSSQGVIQPQHF TRBJ1-5 TRBV5-6 NA TRBD1
TGTGCCAGCAGCCCCCAGGGCCATGGCTACACCTTC CASSPQGHGYTF TRBJ1-2 TRBV2 NA NA
TGCGCCAGCAGCCCCTCTTTTAATAGCAATCAGCCCCAGCATTTT CASSPSFNSNQPQHF TRBJ1-5 TRBV4-1 NA NA
TGTGCCATCAGTAATAGCGGGGGCAACGGGGAGCTGTTTTTT CAISNSGGNGELFF TRBJ2-2 TRBV10-3 NA TRBD2
TGCGCCAGCAGCCAAGCTGGGCGGGGGAACCAAGAGACCCAGTACTTC CASSQAGRGNQETQYF TRBJ2-5 TRBV4-1 once TRBD2
TGTGCCTGGAGACGAAACGGAGATACGCAGTATTTT CAWRRNGDTQYF TRBJ2-3 TRBV30 NA NA
TGTGCCAGCAGCTCCGAGCCTAGCTCCTACGAGCAGTACTTC CASSSEPSSYEQYF TRBJ2-7 TRBV7-6 NA NA
TGTGCCAGCAGTGAGGTGGACAGTCGATTGAACACTGAAGCTTTCTTT CASSEVDSRLNTEAFF TRBJ1-1 TRBV2 NA NA
TGTGCCAGCAGTGAAAGCCGAGCTAGTGCAGATACGCAGTATTTT CASSESRASADTQYF TRBJ2-3 TRBV6-1 NA NA